This TCR beta chain was identified during a study of control samples from healthy donors and cancer patients. Clones were read by immunoSEQ multiplex PCR, and TCRdb kept only the in-frame ones, dropping some. The table records approximately 150,000 clones, roughly nine tenths of them present only once. This clone was seen only a few times. Germline CDR1 and CDR2: MRHNA and SNTAGT. The J segment lost 9 bases and the V segment lost 0 bases, leaving 6 bases of the junction unmatched. CDR3 size: 16 residues. The chain is built from TRBV6-4 and TRBJ1-6; the match to TRBD1 covers 9 bases. This TCR derives from a woman aged 25 to 39 in good health. The sequencing input was blood. The CDR3: CASSDSTGGAGSPLHF. The CDR3, as DNA: TGTGCCAGCAGTGACTCTACAGGGGGCGCCGGTTCACCCCTCCACTTT.